The 8 T cell receptor beta chains below all came from one sample that was sequenced in a study of blood T cell repertoires in COVID-19. Sequencing used immunoSEQ multiplex PCR; TCRdb keeps in-frame clones, though not all of them. The data contain approximately 270,000 clones, 87% of them singletons. Sequenced: peripheral blood. Receptor source: a man younger than 35 with active or convalescent COVID-19.

The chain couples TRBV27 to TRBJ2-7; D is unresolved. The CDR3 covers 15 residues. Trimming took off 4 bases at V and 4 bases at J, with 17 bases between the two ends. CDR1 is MNHEY, CDR2 SMNVEV, per germline (reference sequence). The CDR3 nucleotides read TGTGCCAGCAGTTCCCCCGAGAGGCCCTTTTACGAGCAGTACTTC. This codes for CASSSPERPFYEQYF.

The chain carries TRBV7-2 and TRBJ2-6; TRBD2 might be the D (5 bases). The V end lost 7 bases, the J end lost 0 bases, and 7 bases lay between the germline ends. Per germline, CDR1 SGHTA and CDR2 FQGNSA. The CDR3 totals 14 residues. Written as DNA, the CDR3 is TGTGCCAGCACCGGGAACTCTGGGGCCAACGTCCTGACTTTC. Protein sequence: CASTGNSGANVLTF.

J is TRBJ1-2 and V is TRBV4-1; D perhaps matches TRBD1 (6 bases). CDR1 and CDR2 from the germline V gene are MGHRA and YSYEKL. Trimming shortened V by 1 base and J by 5 bases, and 17 bases separated the two germline ends. This CDR3 is built from 16 residues. In DNA, the CDR3 is TGCGCCAGCAGCCAAGCGGATACAGGGTTTGGGTATGGCTACACCTTC. Translation: CASSQADTGFGYGYTF.

This clone appeared a single time. The gene calls are TRBV25-1 and TRBJ1-6; D not certain. The CDR3 runs to 15 residues. CDR1 and CDR2 (germline): MGHDK, SYGVNS. Trimming pared 3 bases from V and 10 bases from J, leaving 16 bases between. The DNA of the CDR3 is TGTGCCAGCAGTGAGAGCGGGAAACAAAGCTCACCCCTCCACTTT. Amino acids: CASSESGKQSSPLHF.

The chain combines TRBV3-1 (or the pseudogene TRBV3-2) with TRBJ2-5; D may be TRBD2 (6 bases). Germline V CDR1 and CDR2: LGHDT, YNNKEL (reference sequence). The CDR3 is made up of 13 amino acids. V was shortened by 4 bases and J by 3 bases, with 9 bases between the two germline ends. The CDR3 protein is CASSLRLEETQYF. As DNA, the CDR3 is TGTGCCAGCAGCCTGAGACTAGAAGAGACCCAGTACTTC.

This clone is a singleton in its sample. This chain uses TRBV6-5 with TRBJ1-5; no firm D call. V dropped 5 bases and J dropped 5 bases, with 10 bases sitting between them. This CDR3 contains 13 residues. The germline CDR1 and CDR2 sequences are MNHEY and SVGAGI. CDR3 region: CASSPRGDQPQHF. The CDR3 DNA is TGTGCCAGCAGTCCGCGCGGAGATCAGCCCCAGCATTTT.

In this sample, this clone turned up once. The chain joins TRBV7-3 to TRBJ2-7; D possibly corresponds to TRBD2 (7 bases). V gave up 0 bases and J gave up 3 bases, with 12 bases separating them. This CDR3 contains 15 residues. CDR1 and CDR2 from the germline V gene are SGHTA and FQGTGA. The chain's CDR3 is CASSLTPGGIYEQYF. DNA of the CDR3: TGTGCCAGCAGCTTAACGCCGGGGGGCATCTACGAGCAGTACTTC.

The chain recombines TRBV24-1 with TRBJ2-5, with D possibly TRBD1 on 6 matching bases. Trimming pared 3 bases from V and 3 bases from J, leaving 13 bases between. Germline V gene sequence: CDR1 KGHDR, CDR2 SFDVKD. This CDR3 comprises 15 residues. The CDR3 DNA is TGTGCCACCAGTGATCTGACGGGACAAAAAGAGACCCAGTACTTC. This codes for CATSDLTGQKETQYF.